This T cell receptor beta chain emerged from a study of blood T cell repertoires in COVID-19. Study-level background: There were acute and convalescent COVID-19 samples, and they came from the United States, Italy and Spain.

The CDR3 loop spans 15 amino acids. CDR1 WNHNN and CDR2 SYGVQD come from the germline V gene (reference sequence). The V end lost 0 bases, the J end lost 7 bases, and 10 bases lay between the germline ends. Only in-frame clones appear in the TCRdb table, and some are missing; sequencing was by immunoSEQ multiplex PCR. The sample contains over 200,000 clones, about 90% of which appear only once. One Seattle source followed patients from active infection through their disease course. The rearrangement links TRBV10-1 to TRBJ2-6, with D unresolved. Specimen: peripheral blood. This receptor was identified in a man aged 30 to 45 with COVID-19, enrolled during active disease. The CDR3 region has the DNA TGCGCCAGCAGTGAGTCGTTACAGATCGCCAACGTCCTGACTTTC. Translated: CASSESLQIANVLTF.